The present TCR beta chain was sequenced within a study of shared clonotypes between healthy human individuals. About the research overall: Each donor contributed plates that comprised three CD4 naive, three CD4 memory, two CD8 naive and one CD8 memory.

A single count supports this clone. Germline-derived CDR1 and CDR2 are SGHRS and YFSETQ. This CDR3 has 16 residues. Trimming took 4 bases from V and 2 from J, leaving 13 bases between them. A CD45RA-negative memory subset and a CD45RA+ naive subset were separated from the CD4+ cells. Generated by immunoSEQ multiplex PCR, the TCRdb table keeps only in-frame clones and is missing some. The repertoire consists of millions of clones, with 90% to 95% occurring once and the leading ten covering 0.39%. The sequencing sample was made of naive CD4+ T cells from PBMCs. The sample's subset: CD45RA+ positively selected. The rearrangement joins TRBV5-1 to TRBJ2-6; D not resolved. The receptor comes from a man aged 18 to 35 in good health. Some clones in this sample may be carry-over from other donors' samples. The CDR3: CASSRLTLTGANVLTF. CDR3 DNA sequence: TGCGCCAGCAGCAGACTCACTTTGACTGGGGCCAACGTCCTGACTTTC.